Included here is one T cell receptor beta chain sequence, with context. Antigen: not known. The CDR3 loop spans 17 amino acids. The germline V gene encodes CDR1 MDHEN and CDR2 SYDVKM. The V segment lost 1 base and the J segment 2 bases; nucleotides outside the gene matches: 9. These data originate in a study of shared clonotypes between healthy human individuals. The assay was immunoSEQ multiplex PCR, and TCRdb's table has in-frame clones only and misses some. The repertoire holds about 2.3 million clones, with approximately 90% as singletons. Findings and limits, study-wide: Sorted-subset samples were not fully sequenced, rarefaction indicated.

V gene TRBV28 combines with J gene TRBJ2-5; 8 positions agree with TRBD2. The TCR sequence derives from a young man in good health. Some clones in this sample may be carry-over from other donors' samples. The sample consisted of naive CD4+ T cells from PBMCs. Subset defined: CD45RA+ positively selected. CDR3 protein: CASSLSIVAGIQETQYF. The CDR3 DNA sequence: TGTGCCAGCAGTTTATCTATCGTAGCGGGGATACAAGAGACCCAGTACTTC.